This entry is about one T cell receptor beta chain. Its antigen is currently not known. Base-call qualities are not available, and no considerably larger clone is one nucleotide away. This sample is drawn from a study of human T cells and chemical hapten exposure (dated by TCRdb to the early 2020s). In terms of the full investigation: For sensitization, 2% DPC in acetone was applied to a 2 cm by 2 cm area of upper inner arm skin. Weekly therapeutic DPC doses were additionally applied to the scalp of patients throughout the roughly 23-week study period. Patch testing on the upper back used Finn chambers containing 0.01% DPC, with scoring done after 6 days according to International Contact Dermatitis Research Group standards. Most of the patients in the cohort were female, and the cohort covered alopecia areata with under or over 50% scalp involvement, alopecia totalis and alopecia universalis. The libraries were sequenced as a pool, and the TCR yield per sample differed mostly because of small variations in library volumes within the pool. The study tracked peripheral blood TCR repertoire changes in vivo during primary and secondary sensitization to the hapten diphenylcyclopropenone (DPC) in alopecia patients. Blood was sampled from patients pre-sensitization (week 0) and at 2, 6 and about 24 weeks after DPC sensitization. Blood for TCR sequencing was provided by twenty-nine alopecia patients at one to four time points (pre-sensitization, 2, 6 and 24 weeks).

Trimming removed 6 bases from V and 9 bases from J, leaving 16 bases between the germline ends. The germline V gene sets CDR1 to SGHNT and CDR2 to YENEEA. Taken from cysteine to phenylalanine, the CDR3 has 13 residues. The read is trimmed to its CDR3 DNA, 39 bases read in frame from base 1. Read against the paper, the sample's time point label means: patch test 1, 2 weeks after DPC sensitization. This specimen's treatment or condition label, interpreted: therapeutic diphenylcyclopropenone sensitization with weekly scalp DPC. Blood at each patch-test visit was drawn before the patch test was applied. Eligible patients were aged 18 to 70, diagnosed with alopecia, deemed suitable for DPC therapy, and excluded if pregnant. Total RNA was isolated from unfractionated whole blood collected in Tempus Blood RNA tubes. Overall results and qualifications from the work: Repeated subsampling changed both the strength of the expansion versus patch-test correlation and the threshold at which the correlation became significant. The number of TCRs above 1 in 1000 frequency did not change with DPC sensitization; there was no evidence of global repertoire structure alterations. A positive correlation was found between the number of PT1 expanded TCRs and patch test score, with significance reached at thresholds 8, 16 and 32 but not 4. Alopecia, a presumed autoimmune disease, was present in all patients, so the immune response of the patients might differ from that of healthy individuals. Compared with pre-sensitization or healthy control sets, expanded TCRs formed significantly more large CDR3 similarity clusters, which is consistent with antigen-driven responses.

Library method: RACE. Sequenced on a NextSeq 500. During library preparation, unique molecular identifiers were attached to individual cDNA molecules so that TCRs could be counted quantitatively and reproducibly. Each blood RNA sample was used to sequence both TCR alpha and TCR beta chains. Under the source paper's analysis protocol: The median number of TCRs per sample was approximately 93,000, ranging from about 23,224 to 690,600. V, J and CDR3 annotation of the TCR reads was performed with the Decombinator software suite. To make PS versus PT1 abundance plots, every sample was subsampled to the same number of TCRs (28,000). Expanded TCRs were defined as absent before sensitization and observed at least eight times at the 2-week time point. The public reads were reprocessed in TCRdb via fastp at Q25 and MiXCR, keeping in-frame beta chains. One record per CDR3 amino acid sequence lists the most common genes and DNA. The V and J calls were determined by TCRdb, not by the authors. The sample contains about 14,000 distinct CDR3 sequences, less than 20% of them found a single time. Roughly 6.8% of the sample goes to the ten largest clones.

The V and J segments used are TRBV11-3 and TRBJ2-3; TRBD1 is a possible D gene, resting on 5 matching bases. Sequencing used whole blood, obtained in connection with sensitization to the hapten diphenylcyclopropenone (DPC). The TCR originated in a woman aged 30 to 39 with alopecia areata. Some clones in this sample may be carry-over from other donors' samples. The DNA reads TGTGCCAGCAGTGGAAAAGACAGCCCGACGCAGTATTTT. Translated, this is CASSGKDSPTQYF.